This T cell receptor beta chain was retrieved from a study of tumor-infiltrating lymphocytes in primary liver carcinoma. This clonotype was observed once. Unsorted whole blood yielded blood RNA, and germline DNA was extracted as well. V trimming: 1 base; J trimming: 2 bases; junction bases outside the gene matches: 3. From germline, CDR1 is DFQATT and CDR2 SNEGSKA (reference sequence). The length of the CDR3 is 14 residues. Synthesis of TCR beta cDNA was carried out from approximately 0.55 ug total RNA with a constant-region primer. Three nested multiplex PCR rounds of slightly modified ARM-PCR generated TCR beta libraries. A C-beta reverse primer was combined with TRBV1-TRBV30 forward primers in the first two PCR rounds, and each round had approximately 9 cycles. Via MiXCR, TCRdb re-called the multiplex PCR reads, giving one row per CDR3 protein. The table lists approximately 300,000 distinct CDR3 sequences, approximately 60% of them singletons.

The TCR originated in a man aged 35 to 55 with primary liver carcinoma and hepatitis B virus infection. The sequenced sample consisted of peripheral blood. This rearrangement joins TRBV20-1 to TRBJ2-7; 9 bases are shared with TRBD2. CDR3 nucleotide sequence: TGCAGTGCTAGAGTCCCTAGCGGGACCTACGAGCAGTACTTC. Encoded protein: CSARVPSGTYEQYF.